This record covers a single T cell receptor (beta chain). The data were taken from a study of blood T cell repertoires in COVID-19. The repertoire was sequenced with immunoSEQ multiplex PCR; TCRdb's copy has only in-frame clones and lacks some. Of nearly 95,000 clones listed, about 80% were seen once; the top ten hold roughly 16%. The CDR3 has 13 amino acids. The germline V gene has CDR1 SGHNT and CDR2 YYREEE (reference sequence). With 4 bases clipped from V and 4 bases from J, the junction kept 4 bases outside the gene matches. This sequence was found in a human donor in a cohort sampled during active COVID-19. The chain carries TRBV5-4 and TRBJ1-1; 7 bases map to TRBD1. The specimen was peripheral blood. The CDR3 region has the DNA TGTGCCAGCAGCACAGGGGAGAGCACTGAAGCTTTCTTT. Its protein product is CASSTGESTEAFF. The variable domain in full, with the rest retrieved from reference TRBV5-4 and TRBJ1-1, is ETGVTQSPTHLIKTRGQQVTLRCSSQSGHNTVSWYQQALGQGPQFIFQYYREEENGRGNFPPRFSGLQFPNYSSELNVNALELDDSALYLCASSTGESTEAFFGQGTRLTVV.